Presented here are 24 T cell receptor beta chains from one specimen sequenced in a study of early stage breast cancer tumors (dated 2017 in TCRdb). Libraries came from the immunoSEQ multiplex PCR assay. This immuneACCESS table, as held by TCRdb, lists in-frame sequences with V and J called but not all clones. Of the missing ones, under half trace to an unresolved V gene in checked studies; the others have no known cause. This sample gives tens of thousands of clones in total; around nine tenths of them show up just once. The ten largest clones capture 4% to 5.5% of the sample. The sample taken for sequencing was blood. Receptors originate from a person between 65 and 80 years old with breast cancer.

This sequence joins TRBV5-1 and TRBJ1-6; the match to TRBD1 covers 7 bases. V gave up 1 base and J gave up 8 bases; unmatched junction bases: 3. Germline assignment: CDR1 SGHRS and CDR2 YFSETQ. This CDR3 is built from 14 residues. CDR3 residues: CASSLRQGDSPLHF. In DNA, the CDR3 is TGCGCCAGCAGCTTGCGACAGGGAGATTCACCCCTCCACTTT. Using reference TRBV5-1 and TRBJ1-6 for the parts outside the CDR3, the full variable domain is KAGVTQTPRYLIKTRGQQVTLSCSPISGHRSVSWYQQTPGQGLQFLFEYFSETQRNKGNFPGRFSGRQFSNSRSEMNVSTLELGDSALYLCASSLRQGDSPLHFGNGTRLTVT.

The chain recombines TRBV2 with TRBJ2-1; 7 positions match TRBD1. Germline CDR1 is SNHLY and CDR2 is FYNNEI. Unmatched junction bases numbered 4, after V lost 7 bases and J lost 4 bases. CDR3 size: 13 residues. DNA for the CDR3: TGTGCCAGCAAGACAGGGCGATACAATGAGCAGTTCTTC. Translating it yields CASKTGRYNEQFF.

CDR3 sequence (DNA): TGTGCCAGCAGTGAGGGGACAGGGGAGGGTGAAGCTTTCTTT. This codes for CASSEGTGEGEAFF. The gene calls are TRBV6-6 and TRBJ1-1; 10 nucleotides line up with TRBD1. In germline, CDR1 is MNHNY, CDR2 SVGAGI (reference sequence). The CDR3 extends over 14 amino acids. V lost 5 bases, J lost 7 bases, and 7 bases stayed unmatched.

This clone has only one observation. This chain links TRBV28 with TRBJ2-7; perhaps TRBD2 as D (6 bases). V dropped 4 bases and J dropped 1 base, with 17 bases sitting between them. The CDR3 totals 16 residues. The germline V gene has CDR1 MDHEN and CDR2 SYDVKM. The CDR3 nucleotides are TGTGCCAGCAGTTCCCTTGGAGGGACCCCATCCTACGAGCAGTACTTC. This sequence encodes CASSSLGGTPSYEQYF. The variable domain in full, completed from reference TRBV28 and TRBJ2-7, reads DVKVTQSSRYLVKRTGEKVFLECVQDMDHENMFWYRQDPGLGLRLIYFSYDVKMKEKGDIPEGYSVSREKKERFSLILESASTNQTSMYLCASSSLGGTPSYEQYFGPGTRLTVT.

The rearrangement links TRBV7-2 to TRBJ1-2; 8 bases are a match to TRBD1. Germline V lookup: CDR1 SGHTA, CDR2 FQGNSA. The J segment lost 8 bases and the V segment lost 7 bases, leaving 15 bases of the junction unmatched. This CDR3 region has 15 residues. The CDR3, as DNA: TGTGCCAGCACCGGGACAGGTCCCCTTGGCTTAGGCTACACCTTC. Amino acids: CASTGTGPLGLGYTF.

The gene calls are TRBV5-1 and TRBJ1-2; D ambiguous. Germline V gives CDR1 SGHRS, CDR2 YFSETQ. The CDR3 is made up of 13 amino acids. The germline V and J ends were trimmed by 1 base and 8 bases, with 12 bases remaining between them. The CDR3 coding sequence is TGCGCCAGCAGCTTGTCTGGGGAGAGAGGCTACACCTTC. It translates to CASSLSGERGYTF.

The V and J genes are TRBV28 and TRBJ1-5, with D possibly TRBD1 on 5 matching bases. This CDR3 has 14 amino acids. Looked up from germline, CDR1 is MDHEN and CDR2 is SYDVKM. V dropped 7 bases and J dropped 7 bases, with 17 bases sitting between them. The CDR3 DNA sequence: TGTGCCAGCACCCGGGGGGGGGACGGACAGCCCCAGCATTTT. Translation: CASTRGGDGQPQHF.

This CDR3 reads CASSETGGAPADTQYF. CDR3 nucleotide sequence: TGTGCCAGCAGTGAGACAGGGGGCGCCCCGGCGGATACGCAGTATTTT. This sequence joins TRBV6-1 and TRBJ2-3; 10 positions match TRBD1. The CDR3 contains 16 residues. Germline CDR1 is MNHNS and CDR2 is SASEGT. The V segment lost 3 bases and the J segment 6 bases; nucleotides outside the gene matches: 9.

The chain links TRBV6-4 to TRBJ1-5; D ambiguous. V dropped 5 bases and J dropped 6 bases, with 14 bases sitting between them. This CDR3 spans 14 amino acids. CDR1 and CDR2 (germline): MRHNA, SNTAGT. The DNA for the CDR3 is TGTGCCAGCAGTCAGAACTTTGGGAGTCAGCCCCAGCATTTT. It yields the protein CASSQNFGSQPQHF.

This chain links TRBV6-4 with TRBJ1-5; D is perhaps TRBD1 (6 bases). Trimming removed 5 bases from V and 7 bases from J, with 12 bases in between. The CDR3 has 13 residues. From germline, CDR1 is MRHNA and CDR2 SNTAGT. The CDR3 sequence: CASSREQGQPQHF. In DNA form, the CDR3 reads TGTGCCAGCAGTAGAGAGCAGGGGCAGCCCCAGCATTTT.

The chain is built from TRBV5-1 and TRBJ1-6; maybe TRBD1 (6 bases). Germline loops: CDR1 SGHRS, CDR2 YFSETQ. The CDR3 sequence is 16 residues long. The V gene lost 2 bases and the J gene lost 6 bases, with 15 bases spanning the gap. The CDR3 region is CASSFYPDSANSPLHF. The CDR3 DNA reads TGCGCCAGCAGCTTCTACCCGGACAGCGCTAATTCACCCCTCCACTTT. The entire variable domain, with the rest obtained from reference TRBV5-1 and TRBJ1-6, is as follows: KAGVTQTPRYLIKTRGQQVTLSCSPISGHRSVSWYQQTPGQGLQFLFEYFSETQRNKGNFPGRFSGRQFSNSRSEMNVSTLELGDSALYLCASSFYPDSANSPLHFGNGTRLTVT.

V is TRBV7-2 and J is TRBJ2-3; 9 bases are shared with TRBD2. Losses at the gene ends were 5 bases for V and 1 base for J; bases not matched to a gene: 7. The CDR3 has 16 residues. The germline CDR1 and CDR2 sequences are SGHTA and FQGNSA. CDR3 region: CASSQEVAGGTDTQYF. CDR3 nucleotides: TGTGCCAGCAGCCAAGAGGTAGCGGGAGGCACAGATACGCAGTATTTT.

The chain recombines TRBV19 with TRBJ1-1; no firm D call. The V and J ends lost 4 bases and 7 bases respectively, with 13 bases between them. CDR3 length: 13 residues. Per germline, CDR1 LNHDA and CDR2 SQIVND (reference sequence). Here the CDR3 DNA reads TGTGCCAGTAGTACCCCCGGGGAGGGTGAAGCTTTCTTT. Its translation is CASSTPGEGEAFF. Full variable domain (missing parts from reference TRBV19 and TRBJ1-1): DGGITQSPKYLFRKEGQNVTLSCEQNLNHDAMYWYRQDPGQGLRLIYYSQIVNDFQKGDIAEGYSVSREKKESFPLTVTSAQKNPTAFYLCASSTPGEGEAFFGQGTRLTVV.

The chain has TRBV7-2 and TRBJ2-2; TRBD2 agrees at 9 bases. The CDR3 length is 17 residues. Germline V CDR1 and CDR2: SGHTA, FQGNSA. V gave up 3 bases and J gave up 1 base; unmatched junction bases: 6. The CDR3 reads CASSFRSGGQNTGELFF. The CDR3, as DNA: TGTGCCAGCAGCTTCCGTAGCGGGGGACAGAACACCGGGGAGCTGTTTTTT.

This clone was recorded a few times. The rearrangement links TRBV19 to TRBJ1-5; tentative D call: TRBD1 (6 bases). The V gene's germline CDR1 is LNHDA and CDR2 SQIVND (reference sequence). The length of the CDR3 is 13 residues. V lost 4 bases and J lost 6, with 10 bases in between. Here the CDR3 DNA reads TGTGCCAGTAGTACAGGGGATAGTCAGCCCCAGCATTTT. This translates into CASSTGDSQPQHF.

The V call is TRBV28, the J call TRBJ2-4, with D possibly matching TRBD1 (6 bases). The V gene's germline CDR1 is MDHEN and CDR2 SYDVKM. V dropped 2 bases and J dropped 3 bases, with 11 bases sitting between them. The CDR3 spans 15 residues. The CDR3 nucleotides are TGTGCCAGCAGTTTAGCATCACAGGGCAAAAACATTCAGTACTTC. This sequence encodes CASSLASQGKNIQYF.

This rearrangement joins TRBV6-5 to TRBJ1-2, with D unresolved. Germline CDR1 reads MNHEY; CDR2 reads SVGAGI. This CDR3 is built from 13 residues. Trimming left V 0 bases short and J 4 bases short, with 6 bases between. CDR3 DNA sequence: TGTGCCAGCAGTTACTCGTGGAGCTATGGCTACACCTTC. This codes for CASSYSWSYGYTF.

The chain uses TRBV7-2 and TRBJ2-7; 7 bases are a match to TRBD2. The V and J ends lost 8 bases and 4 bases, in that order; junction bases with no gene match: 14. The germline gives CDR1 SGHTA, CDR2 FQGNSA. CDR3 length equals 15 residues. The CDR3 reads CASRAGSSGIYEQYF. The DNA for the CDR3 is TGTGCCAGCCGCGCGGGATCTAGCGGTATATACGAGCAGTACTTC. Full variable domain (remainder filled in from reference TRBV7-2 and TRBJ2-7): GAGVSQSPSNKVTEKGKDVELRCDPISGHTALYWYRQSLGQGLEFLIYFQGNSAPDKSGLPSDRFSAERTGGSVSTLTIQRTQQEDSAVYLCASRAGSSGIYEQYFGPGTRLTVT.

The chain uses TRBV5-1 and TRBJ2-5; D is undetermined. Between the trimmed V and J ends, which lost 2 bases and 0 bases, there was a span of 11 bases. This CDR3 has 15 residues. Germline V gene data show CDR1 as SGHRS and CDR2 as YFSETQ. For the CDR3, the DNA is TGCGCCAGCAGCTTTCATGGCGGTAACCAAGAGACCCAGTACTTC. This codes for CASSFHGGNQETQYF.

This chain uses TRBV11-2 with TRBJ2-7, with no clear D. In germline, CDR1 is SGHAT, CDR2 FQNNGV. V was shortened by 5 bases and J by 4 bases, with 15 bases between the two germline ends. The CDR3 is made up of 14 amino acids. CDR3 residues: CASSTEVYAYEQYF. The DNA for the CDR3 is TGTGCCAGCAGCACTGAGGTCTACGCATACGAGCAGTACTTC.

The rearrangement links TRBV4-3 to TRBJ2-7; TRBD1 matches 9 bases. With V trimmed by 0 bases and J by 2 bases, 8 bases remained unmatched. The CDR3 length is 17 residues. The germline V gene encodes CDR1 LGHNA and CDR2 YSLEER. The CDR3 DNA is TGCGCCAGCAGCCAAGATCTAACAGGGACAGGGACCTACGAGCAGTACTTC. Residues: CASSQDLTGTGTYEQYF.

This clone was detected once. The chain uses TRBV19 and TRBJ1-2; tentatively, D is TRBD1 (6 bases). Germline V gene sequence: CDR1 LNHDA, CDR2 SQIVND (reference sequence). The CDR3 spans 16 residues. V was cut by 1 base and J by 6 bases, with 18 bases left in between. DNA of the CDR3: TGTGCCAGTAGTATAGGGGGGCAGGGGTCCCGGAATGGCTACACCTTC. This gives the protein CASSIGGQGSRNGYTF. The variable domain in full, completed from reference TRBV19 and TRBJ1-2, reads DGGITQSPKYLFRKEGQNVTLSCEQNLNHDAMYWYRQDPGQGLRLIYYSQIVNDFQKGDIAEGYSVSREKKESFPLTVTSAQKNPTAFYLCASSIGGQGSRNGYTFGSGTRLTVV.

This clone was picked up one time. V usage is TRBV19 and J usage is TRBJ2-7, with 8 bases lining up with TRBD2. Losses at the gene ends were 8 bases for V and 7 bases for J; bases not matched to a gene: 7. Germline loops: CDR1 LNHDA, CDR2 SQIVND (reference sequence). The CDR3 totals 12 residues. In DNA form, the CDR3 reads TGTGCCAGTTCGACTAGCGCGGGTGAGCAGTACTTC. It is translated as CASSTSAGEQYF.

The chain has TRBV19 and TRBJ2-2; D uncertain. The CDR3 is 14 amino acids. The germline V gene encodes CDR1 LNHDA and CDR2 SQIVND (reference sequence). V shed 6 bases and J shed 4 bases, with 12 bases lying between them. CDR3 residues: CASSPSAGTGELFF. CDR3 bases: TGTGCCAGTAGCCCAAGCGCCGGCACCGGGGAGCTGTTTTTT.